This TCR beta chain was captured in a study of OX40 agonist ivuxolimab in advanced cancers. Study overall: Clinicians treated patients with ivuxolimab, an agonistic anti-OX40 (CD134) antibody. Among those treated, three patients had partial responses, one with hepatocellular carcinoma and two with cutaneous melanoma.

Broader study findings: Among T cells, CD8+ cells averaged more expanded clones than CD4+ cells.

This clone was observed a single time. The antigen remains unidentified. Sequenced by immunoSEQ multiplex PCR; TCRdb stores in-frame clones only, minus some. The data contain under 70,000 clones, roughly 85% of them singletons. Autoimmune disease history or systemic immunosuppression was exclusionary. The sequencing used CD4+ or CD8+ T cells sorted from blood, collected in a trial of the OX40 agonist ivuxolimab. The clonotype comes from an adult with an advanced solid tumor such as melanoma, head and neck, liver or kidney cancer.

CDR3 coding DNA: TGCGCCAGCAGCCAAGTTGGGACAGGGGGCCGGGAGACCCAGTACTTC. Amino acid sequence: CASSQVGTGGRETQYF. This chain links TRBV4-1 with TRBJ2-5; 12 bases map to TRBD1. The germline V gene encodes CDR1 MGHRA and CDR2 YSYEKL. The junction had 5 bases not matched to a gene; V was cut back by 1 base and J by 5 bases. The CDR3 runs 16 residues.